A selection of T cell receptor beta chains follows, all from one sample in a study of T cell responses to AZD1222 COVID-19 vaccine. TCRdb keeps only in-frame clones here, not all; method: immunoSEQ multiplex PCR. This sample has 140,000 to 150,000 clones, with 80% to 90% found just once. Sequences were derived from peripheral blood, sampled on day 0 of AZD1222 vaccination. The receptors shown here come from an adult in good health. Each CDR3 is given with its conserved first and last residue. A D gene is named only where the DNA matches it firmly. Clone size is stated in some rows and not others, as once, few, many or a class when expanded.

CDR3aa: CASSLRGRPQHF
CDR3nt: TGTGCCAGCAGTTTGAGGGGAAGGCCCCAGCATTTT
j_gene: TRBJ1-5
abundance: few
v_gene: TRBV12-3/TRBV12-4
d_gene: -

CDR3aa: CASSLGQTNPSEAFF
CDR3nt: TGCGCCAGCAGCTTGGGGCAGACAAACCCCTCTGAAGCTTTCTTT
j_gene: TRBJ1-1
abundance: -
v_gene: TRBV5-1
d_gene: -

CDR3aa: CASSLVGQGYYEQYF
CDR3nt: TGTGCCAGCAGCCTCGTTGGGCAGGGATACTACGAGCAGTACTTC
j_gene: TRBJ2-7
abundance: -
v_gene: TRBV7-8
d_gene: -

CDR3aa: CASSVPSDRVANTGELFF
CDR3nt: TGTGCCAGCAGTGTTCCCTCGGACAGGGTGGCGAACACCGGGGAGCTGTTTTTT
j_gene: TRBJ2-2
abundance: once
v_gene: TRBV2
d_gene: TRBD1

CDR3aa: CASSPSRDRYQPQHF
CDR3nt: TGTGCCAGCTCACCCTCCCGGGACAGGTATCAGCCCCAGCATTTT
j_gene: TRBJ1-5
abundance: -
v_gene: TRBV18
d_gene: TRBD1

CDR3aa: CASSKSLAGGSYNEQFF
CDR3nt: TGTGCCAGCAGTAAGTCCCTAGCGGGAGGTTCCTACAATGAGCAGTTCTTC
j_gene: TRBJ2-1
abundance: -
v_gene: TRBV6-2/TRBV6-3
d_gene: TRBD2

CDR3aa: CASSFDPEETQYF
CDR3nt: TGTGCCAGCAGCTTCGACCCGGAGGAGACCCAGTACTTC
j_gene: TRBJ2-5
abundance: -
v_gene: TRBV3-1/TRBV3-2
d_gene: -

CDR3aa: CASSPGQINTEAFF
CDR3nt: TGCGCCAGCAGCCCCGGACAGATAAACACTGAAGCTTTCTTT
j_gene: TRBJ1-1
abundance: -
v_gene: TRBV5-1
d_gene: -

CDR3aa: CASSFGGPTGETQYF
CDR3nt: TGTGCCAGCAGCTTTGGGGGGCCCACGGGCGAGACCCAGTACTTC
j_gene: TRBJ2-5
abundance: -
v_gene: TRBV5-4
d_gene: -

CDR3aa: CASSPTGGDTEAFF
CDR3nt: TGTGCCAGCAGCCCGACGGGAGGGGACACTGAAGCTTTCTTT
j_gene: TRBJ1-1
abundance: -
v_gene: TRBV4-2
d_gene: -

CDR3aa: CASSLSAGAEKLFF
CDR3nt: TGTGCCAGCAGCTTATCGGCGGGAGCTGAAAAACTGTTTTTT
j_gene: TRBJ1-4
abundance: -
v_gene: TRBV7-9
d_gene: -

CDR3aa: CASSPSTNEKLFF
CDR3nt: TGTGCCAGCAGTCCATCAACTAATGAAAAACTGTTTTTT
j_gene: TRBJ1-4
abundance: few
v_gene: TRBV28
d_gene: -

CDR3aa: CASTRTSGHNEQFF
CDR3nt: TGTGCCAGTACTCGGACTAGCGGTCACAATGAGCAGTTCTTC
j_gene: TRBJ2-1
abundance: -
v_gene: TRBV2
d_gene: TRBD2

CDR3aa: CAISFPQRTGETVGYTF
CDR3nt: TGTGCCATCAGCTTCCCTCAGAGGACAGGGGAAACGGTGGGCTACACCTTC
j_gene: TRBJ1-2
abundance: -
v_gene: TRBV10-3
d_gene: TRBD1

CDR3aa: CATSAPWDTEAFF
CDR3nt: TGTGCCACCAGCGCCCCCTGGGACACTGAAGCTTTCTTT
j_gene: TRBJ1-1
abundance: -
v_gene: TRBV24-1
d_gene: -

CDR3aa: CASSQSAGQITNYGYTF
CDR3nt: TGTGCCAGCAGCCAAAGCGCGGGACAGATAACTAACTATGGCTACACCTTC
j_gene: TRBJ1-2
abundance: -
v_gene: TRBV4-2
d_gene: TRBD1